A selection of T cell receptor beta chains follows, all from one sample in a study of technical replicates of blood from several donors. The method was immunoSEQ multiplex PCR; TCRdb's version includes in-frame clones alone and lacks a portion of them. The data show tens of thousands of clones, about 94% seen once. Sequencing used T cells isolated from PBMCs. These TCRs come from a human donor in good health. The CDR3 runs from the conserved cysteine through the conserved F or W.

v_gene: TRBV6-5
j_gene: TRBJ2-1
CDR3aa: CASSYSDRFNEQFF

v_gene: TRBV19
j_gene: TRBJ2-2
CDR3aa: CASSWTSGTGELFF

v_gene: TRBV7-9
j_gene: TRBJ1-2
CDR3aa: CASSPDRGERNYGYTF

v_gene: TRBV21-1
j_gene: TRBJ1-2
CDR3aa: CASRENPRYGYTF

v_gene: TRBV6-4
j_gene: TRBJ1-2
CDR3aa: CASSDSQTNYGYTF

v_gene: TRBV6-5
j_gene: TRBJ1-2
CDR3aa: CASSLGQNYGYTF

v_gene: TRBV4-3
j_gene: TRBJ1-1
CDR3aa: CASSQWTGPTQAFF

v_gene: TRBV5-4
j_gene: TRBJ2-7
CDR3aa: CASSLAGRAYEQYF

v_gene: TRBV30
j_gene: TRBJ2-7
CDR3aa: CAWSYSWGRSSYEQYF

v_gene: TRBV10-3
j_gene: TRBJ1-2
CDR3aa: CAISDRQDRQLDYGYTF

v_gene: TRBV6-1
j_gene: TRBJ2-2
CDR3aa: CASSDDLLTGELFF

v_gene: TRBV6-5
j_gene: TRBJ1-5
CDR3aa: CASSQGGTNQPQHF

v_gene: TRBV27
j_gene: TRBJ2-3
CDR3aa: CASSLLGGKIPDTQYF

v_gene: TRBV29-1
j_gene: TRBJ2-5
CDR3aa: CSVTLGQGRETQYF

v_gene: TRBV27
j_gene: TRBJ2-7
CDR3aa: CASRPAGTAYEQYF

v_gene: TRBV7-2
j_gene: TRBJ1-1
CDR3aa: CASSFRGQGGKAFF

v_gene: TRBV4-3
j_gene: TRBJ2-3
CDR3aa: CASSLHLALGIDTQYF

v_gene: TRBV27
j_gene: TRBJ2-1
CDR3aa: CASRQGHLGNEQFF